This TCR beta chain was sequenced in a study of T cells after yellow fever vaccination. The wider study: Libraries from low-cell-number fractions were prepared with the SMART-Seq v4 Ultra Low Input RNA kit. General study results and limits: The study found a weaker secondary response that peaked faster, day 5 versus 15. Few clonotypes appeared in both CD4 and CD8 compartments. Repertoires sorted by FACS could include abundant clonotypes that are contaminants from the bulk population.

This clonotype was seen a few times. Its target is not known. TCRdb analysed the 5' RACE reads with MiXCR anew, one entry per CDR3 protein. Here the sample spans under 600,000 distinct CDR3 sequences, approximately 15% being singletons. The CDR3 has 17 residues. V was pared by 0 bases and J by 3 bases, with 7 bases of the junction left unmatched. CDR1 and CDR2 from the germline V gene are ENHRY and SYGVKD. The chain employs TRBV10-3 and TRBJ2-4; 8 bases are shared with TRBD2. This sample comprised PBMCs, obtained on the day of the yellow fever booster vaccination. This TCR came from a man aged 25-45 years who received the YFV17D yellow fever vaccine. In DNA, the CDR3 is TGTGCCATCAGTGAGTCGGTAGCGGGACCCATCAAAAACATTCAGTACTTC. It specifies CAISESVAGPIKNIQYF.